A single sample gave rise to the 20 T cell receptor beta chains below, sequenced in a study of early T cells in non-severe SARS-CoV-2 infection. In TCRdb, the 5' RACE reads were re-called with MiXCR into one record per CDR3 protein. The repertoire holds about 67,000 distinct CDR3 sequences, with roughly 10% as singletons. Specimen: whole blood, collected at baseline. The source is an adult who was a healthcare worker with PCR-confirmed SARS-CoV-2 infection or an uninfected control (not recorded which).

The rearrangement joins TRBV28 to TRBJ1-2; a possible D gene is TRBD1 (5 bases). Per the germline V gene, CDR1 is MDHEN and CDR2 is SYDVKM. The length of the CDR3 is 14 residues. The ends were cut back, 3 bases at V and 3 bases at J, with 11 bases in the middle. DNA of the CDR3: TGTGCCAGCAGTTTTGGGGACGGCCACTATGGCTACACCTTC. It encodes CASSFGDGHYGYTF.

At least ten counts were recorded for this clonotype. The chain couples TRBV7-2 to TRBJ1-6; 8 positions match TRBD1. The CDR3 runs 16 residues. V trimming: 5 bases; J trimming: 7 bases; junction bases outside the gene matches: 10. CDR1 is SGHTA, CDR2 FQGNSA, per germline. The chain's CDR3 is CASSTRQGLGNSPLHF. In nucleotides, the CDR3 is TGTGCCAGCAGCACGCGACAGGGGTTGGGGAATTCACCCCTCCACTTT.

The chain links TRBV6-2 or TRBV6-3 to TRBJ1-2; D not resolved. The length of the CDR3 is 10 residues. Germline CDR1 reads MNHEY; CDR2 reads SVGEGT. Trimming took 6 bases from V and 8 from J, leaving 7 bases between them. The CDR3: CASSLPGYTF. In DNA form, the CDR3 reads TGTGCCAGCAGCCTACCAGGCTACACCTTC.

The CDR3 here is CSAREGREETQYF. CDR3 bases: TGCAGTGCCCGCGAGGGGCGAGAGGAGACCCAGTACTTC. The chain links TRBV20-1 to TRBJ2-5, with D perhaps being TRBD1 or TRBD2 (5 bases each). V gave up 6 bases and J gave up 5 bases, with 16 bases separating them. This CDR3 contains 13 residues. Germline V gene sequence: CDR1 DFQATT, CDR2 SNEGSKA (reference sequence).

The chain couples TRBV7-2 to TRBJ2-7; possible D gene TRBD2, 6 bases. Trimming cost V 7 bases and J 1 base, with 14 bases left between them. The length of the CDR3 is 14 residues. Germline loops: CDR1 SGHTA, CDR2 FQGNSA. The CDR3 DNA reads as TGTGCCAGCATGCCGGGACTCGGATCCTACGAGCAGTACTTC. Amino acid sequence: CASMPGLGSYEQYF.

This clonotype was seen at least ten times. The chain has TRBV5-4 and TRBJ2-2, with 9 bases that match TRBD2. Unmatched junction bases numbered 14, after V lost 4 bases and J lost 1 base. Germline assignment: CDR1 SGHNT and CDR2 YYREEE (reference sequence). This CDR3 is built from 19 residues. As DNA, the CDR3 is TGTGCCAGCAGCGTAAGAAGACTAGCGGAGCTTATGAACACCGGGGAGCTGTTTTTT. Its protein is CASSVRRLAELMNTGELFF.

This clonotype came up many times. The genes are TRBV7-2 and TRBJ2-5; no clear D gene. The CDR3 is 15 residues long. Looked up from germline, CDR1 is SGHTA and CDR2 is FQGNSA. Trimming pared 6 bases from V and 2 bases from J, leaving 16 bases between. The CDR3 coding sequence is TGTGCCAGCAGGTATATCTGGCGGATGCAAGAGACCCAGTACTTC. Translation gives CASRYIWRMQETQYF. The full variable domain, its missing parts supplied by reference TRBV7-2 and TRBJ2-5, is GAGVSQSPSNKVTEKGKDVELRCDPISGHTALYWYRQSLGQGLEFLIYFQGNSAPDKSGLPSDRFSAERTGGSVSTLTIQRTQQEDSAVYLCASRYIWRMQETQYFGPGTRLLVL.

This chain joins TRBV28 and TRBJ2-1; D might be TRBD2 (6 bases). The CDR3 contains 12 residues. Between the trimmed V and J ends, which lost 6 bases and 14 bases, there was a span of 17 bases. Germline V gene lookup returns CDR1 MDHEN and CDR2 SYDVKM. CDR3 sequence (DNA): TGTGCCAGCAGACAACATCGGGCTAGCGAGTTCTTC. Its protein product is CASRQHRASEFF.

This clonotype was seen many times. This sequence joins TRBV7-2 and TRBJ2-2; 10 nucleotides align to TRBD1. Germline CDR1 SGHTA, CDR2 FQGNSA. The V and J ends lost 4 bases and 1 base, in that order; junction bases with no gene match: 3. This CDR3 region has 16 residues. CDR3 sequence reads: CASSSWTGGNTGELFF. In DNA, the CDR3 is TGTGCCAGCAGCTCCTGGACAGGGGGGAACACCGGGGAGCTGTTTTTT. Supplemented by reference TRBV7-2 and TRBJ2-2, the full variable domain reads GAGVSQSPSNKVTEKGKDVELRCDPISGHTALYWYRQSLGQGLEFLIYFQGNSAPDKSGLPSDRFSAERTGGSVSTLTIQRTQQEDSAVYLCASSSWTGGNTGELFFGEGSRLTVL.

This chain links TRBV5-1 with TRBJ2-7; a weak D match, TRBD2 (6 bases). V shed 4 bases and J shed 11 bases, with 13 bases lying between them. Germline V gene lookup returns CDR1 SGHRS and CDR2 YFSETQ. This CDR3 has 11 residues. CDR3 protein: CASSGTGVEYF. The CDR3 bases are TGCGCCAGCAGCGGGACGGGAGTTGAGTACTTC.

This clonotype turned up a few times. V usage is TRBV12-3 or TRBV12-4 and J usage is TRBJ2-3; 7 bases map to TRBD2. V dropped 5 bases and J dropped 0; count of bases not matched to a gene: 5. The CDR3 length is 15 residues. The CDR3 reads CASSGEGGSTDTQYF. Written as DNA, the CDR3 is TGTGCCAGCAGTGGGGAGGGCGGAAGCACAGATACGCAGTATTTT.

This clonotype was recorded at least ten times. CDR3 bases: TGTGCCAGCAACGGTAACGGCCAGGGAGGATCTGGGGCCAACGTCCTGACTTTC. Protein: CASNGNGQGGSGANVLTF. The chain is built from TRBV28 and TRBJ2-6; D may be TRBD2 (6 bases). CDR3 length equals 18 residues. V lost 7 bases to trimming and J lost 1 base, with 20 bases between them. Germline CDR1 reads MDHEN; CDR2 reads SYDVKM.

The table lists this clonotype with a few counts. The rearrangement joins TRBV5-1 to TRBJ2-1; 14 bases align to TRBD2. This CDR3 comprises 13 residues. V was clipped by 6 bases and J by 10 bases; unmatched bases: 3. CDR1 and CDR2 (germline): SGHRS, YFSETQ. The CDR3 protein is CASTGLAGGEQFF. For the CDR3, the DNA is TGCGCCAGCACTGGACTAGCGGGAGGAGAGCAGTTCTTC. Full variable domain (missing parts from reference TRBV5-1 and TRBJ2-1): KAGVTQTPRYLIKTRGQQVTLSCSPISGHRSVSWYQQTPGQGLQFLFEYFSETQRNKGNFPGRFSGRQFSNSRSEMNVSTLELGDSALYLCASTGLAGGEQFFGPGTRLTVL.

This rearrangement joins TRBV3-1 to TRBJ2-2; D possibly corresponds to TRBD2 (5 bases). V lost 5 bases to trimming and J lost 4 bases, with 8 bases between them. The CDR3 spans 13 residues. Germline V gene lookup returns CDR1 LGHDT and CDR2 YNNKEL (reference sequence). CDR3 region: CASSGRATGELFF. In DNA form, the CDR3 reads TGTGCCAGCAGCGGGCGGGCCACCGGGGAGCTGTTTTTT.

This chain joins TRBV5-1 and TRBJ2-1, with 10 positions matching TRBD1. Germline V gene data show CDR1 as SGHRS and CDR2 as YFSETQ. With V trimmed by 4 bases and J by 4 bases, 5 bases remained unmatched. The CDR3 covers 15 residues. The CDR3 reads CASSHGTGVYNEQFF. CDR3 DNA sequence: TGCGCCAGCAGCCATGGGACAGGGGTTTACAATGAGCAGTTCTTC.

The rearrangement uses TRBV7-3 and TRBJ2-3, with 9 bases lining up with TRBD2. The CDR3 length is 13 residues. CDR1 and CDR2 (germline): SGHTA, FQGTGA. Trimming took 3 bases from V and 6 from J; bases not matched to a gene: 1. CDR3 DNA: TGTGCCAGCAGCTTGGGACTAGCTGATACGCAGTATTTT. Its translation is CASSLGLADTQYF.

The chain uses TRBV28 and TRBJ2-3; possibly TRBD1 or TRBD2 for D (5 bases each). V was trimmed by 3 bases and J by 0 bases, leaving 16 bases between them. This CDR3 contains 17 residues. Germline CDR1 is MDHEN and CDR2 is SYDVKM. The CDR3 bases are TGTGCCAGCAGTTTTGGGGGATTAGCGACTAGCACAGATACGCAGTATTTT. Its protein is CASSFGGLATSTDTQYF.

The chain combines TRBV6-2 or TRBV6-3 with TRBJ2-3, with 8 bases fitting TRBD2. The CDR3 is made up of 19 amino acids. Germline-derived CDR1 and CDR2 are MNHEY and SVGEGT. J was trimmed by 2 bases and V by 1 base; bases with no gene match: 14. DNA of the CDR3: TGTGCCAGCAGTTACTGGTTGCGGGAGGAAAGCATAGACACAGATACGCAGTATTTT. Its translation: CASSYWLREESIDTDTQYF.

In its sample, this clonotype was seen a few times. This chain connects TRBV20-1 to TRBJ2-2, with a tentative D call TRBD2 (6 bases). The V and J ends lost 6 bases and 7 bases respectively, with 18 bases between them. Germline-derived CDR1 and CDR2 are DFQATT and SNEGSKA (reference sequence). CDR3 length: 14 amino acids. The CDR3 DNA is TGCAGTGCCCTAGGCCCTAGCGCGGTCGGGGAGCTGTTTTTT. Its protein product is CSALGPSAVGELFF.

This clonotype was seen repeatedly, ten times or more. The chain combines TRBV6-5 with TRBJ2-7, with TRBD2 matching over 14 bases. V was pared by 6 bases and J by 5 bases, with 6 bases of the junction left unmatched. CDR1 MNHEY and CDR2 SVGAGI come from the germline V gene. CDR3 length equals 15 residues. CDR3: CASSDGLAGGHEQYF. CDR3 in DNA: TGTGCCAGCAGCGACGGACTAGCGGGAGGCCACGAGCAGTACTTC.